The entry below describes one T cell receptor beta chain. The specificity of this receptor is unknown. The input lacks base qualities; no much larger clone sits a single base away. This sample is part of a study of T cells in Graves' hyperthyroidism and ophthalmopathy (dated by TCRdb to about 2019). In terms of the full investigation: Peripheral blood samples were taken at the time of initial diagnosis, prior to any treatment. The roughly 91 discovery patients were randomly split 7:3 into training and test sets. The paper describes TCR Vbeta CDR3 sequencing of 135 peripheral blood samples, made up of 43 ophthalmopathy patients, roughly 80 hyperthyroidism patients and roughly 17 progressor patients. Following sampling, methimazole starting at 30 mg daily was given to hyperthyroidism patients, and high-dose intravenous methylprednisolone was given to ophthalmopathy patients. In addition, the study compared T-cell repertoires in thyroid tissue and in blood from 6 or 7 Graves' hyperthyroidism patients. An independent validation cohort of fewer than 20 hyperthyroidism patients and 17 patients who later progressed to ophthalmopathy tested prospective prediction of ophthalmopathy. TCR V-J signatures able to tell the groups apart were searched for in a discovery cohort of about a hundred patients, of whom about 40 had Graves' ophthalmopathy and around 58 had stable Graves' hyperthyroidism. Overall study outcomes, separate from this receptor: A model built on a 13 V-J signature distinguished ophthalmopathy from stable hyperthyroidism, reaching around 88% sensitivity and about 81% specificity in cross-validation and 80%/75% in testing. No statistical method was used to fix the sample size in advance, and group allocation was not hidden from the investigators. Blood samples also contained most of the expanded thyroid clonotypes (frequency above 0.001), which suggests that blood repertoires may reflect thyroid immune responses. In validation, the model predicted progression to ophthalmopathy a median of roughly 6.5 months before onset, with over 60% sensitivity and 72.22% specificity.

TCR beta CDR3 regions were amplified from RNA transcripts. A first-round RT-PCR of the TCR CDR3 used the HTBI primer set with the Qiagen OneStep RT-PCR kit. The libraries were constructed in a second round of multiplex PCR and then size-selected and purified. Paired-end sequencing of the libraries was performed with 100 bp reads on an Illumina HiSeq2000. In the original analysis: SOAPnuke was used to process the raw data, with reads discarded if the reads contained adapters or uncalled bases, had a mean Phred below 15, or lacked an exact constant-primer or identifier match. High-quality paired reads were merged using COPE v1.2.5, and each unique nucleotide sequence was defined as a clonotype. Clonotypes were aligned to IMGT TRBV, TRBD and TRBJ reference segments using MiTCR v1.1. The analysis included only V-J combinations with a frequency above 0.0001, which together covered about 99% of the repertoires. A TCS score was defined as the ratio of F50 (clonal expansion) to E x V (chaos), with BLOSUM62-based TCRdist applied between CDR3 peptides within each V-J. Welch's t-statistics and random forest reduced some 510 V-J features to 10 to 15, which were used in a naive Bayes classifier (R e1071). TCRdb passed the public sequencing reads through fastp at Q25 and MiXCR, retaining productive beta sequences. One record per CDR3 amino acid sequence lists the most common genes and DNA. TCRdb's processing, not the authors', yielded these V and J calls. For this sample there are some 690,000 distinct CDR3 sequences; 15% to 20% appear just once. The biggest ten clones account for 15% to 18% of the sample.

A patient counted as having stable Graves' hyperthyroidism if no progression to ophthalmopathy occurred over 18 months of follow-up. Hyperthyroidism patients were newly diagnosed, had a disease duration of under 2 months, and were aged 18 to 65 years. Exclusion was applied to patients with uncontrolled infections, other autoimmune diseases, pregnancy or lactation. Diagnoses were established on the basis of clinical symptoms, serum thyroxine and TRAb, thyroid ultrasound, and orbital computed tomography. PBMCs were isolated from about 10 ml of fresh peripheral blood by Ficoll-Paque density gradient centrifugation. Trizol reagent was used to extract total RNA, and RNA quality was then checked on an Agilent 2100 Bioanalyzer. The clonotype was recovered from a man over 45 with Graves' hyperthyroidism. Sequenced material: blood.

CDR3 protein: CSVEGEGTSGNNEQFF. The sequence in DNA is TGCAGCGTTGAAGGGGAGGGCACTAGCGGCAACAATGAGCAGTTCTTC. The chain joins TRBV29-1 to TRBJ2-1; TRBD2 fits 8 bases in the junction. In the germline V gene, CDR1 corresponds to SQVTM and CDR2 to ANQGSEA. For this chain, trimming is 1 base at the V end and 5 bases at the J end, and the number of junction bases without a gene match is 10. The CDR3 spans 16 residues, from the cysteine through the phenylalanine. Only CDR3 DNA remains: 48 bases, in frame from the first base.